A selection of T cell receptor beta chains follows, all from one sample in a study of T cell responses to AZD1222 COVID-19 vaccine. The data were produced by immunoSEQ multiplex PCR, yet TCRdb's version contains in-frame clones alone and is incomplete. There are 150,000 to 200,000 clones in the sample; 80% to 95% occur only once, and approximately 2.2% lies in the top ten. The starting material was peripheral blood, obtained on day 0 of AZD1222 vaccination. The receptors were sampled from an adult in good health. The CDR3 runs from the conserved cysteine through the conserved F or W. D genes are given only for firm matches. The size entry is marked missing in some rows and otherwise reads once, few, many or a size class.

j_call cdr3_length clone_size v_call d_call cdr3_nt cdr3_aa
TRBJ1-1 15 - TRBV18 TRBD1 TGTGCCAGCTCAGCTGGACAGGGCGGGAGCACTGAAGCTTTCTTT CASSAGQGGSTEAFF
TRBJ1-4 14 - TRBV14 - TGTGCCAGCAGCCAAGTAGGGGCTGGGGAAAAACTGTTTTTT CASSQVGAGEKLFF
TRBJ2-3 14 - TRBV3-1/TRBV3-2 - TGTGCCAGCAGCCCTAGTGGGGTCACAGATACGCAGTATTTT CASSPSGVTDTQYF
TRBJ2-5 14 - TRBV6-1 - TGTGCCAGCAGTGACGGGGGGACAGCCGGGACCCAGTACTTC CASSDGGTAGTQYF
TRBJ1-2 14 - TRBV18 - TGTGCCAGCTCACCACCTACAGGACCCTATGGCTACACCTTC CASSPPTGPYGYTF
TRBJ2-4 16 - TRBV11-2 - TGTGCCAGCAGATCCATCGGCGGCGGGAATTCTGACATTCAGTACTTC CASRSIGGGNSDIQYF
TRBJ2-3 12 - TRBV6-6 TRBD2 TGTGCCAGCAGCCCTCCCGGGGGGACGCAGTATTTT CASSPPGGTQYF
TRBJ2-5 15 - TRBV11-3 TRBD2 TGTGCCAGCAGCTCTAGCGGGAGCAACATTGAGACCCAGTACTTC CASSSSGSNIETQYF
TRBJ1-1 13 few TRBV19 - TGTGCCCCCATCGAGCAGGAACCAATAGGGGCTTTCTTT CAPIEQEPIGAFF
TRBJ2-7 15 - TRBV9 - TGTGCCAGCAGCGGAAAACAGGGAGCTCCCTACGAGCAGTACTTC CASSGKQGAPYEQYF
TRBJ1-4 16 once TRBV30 - TGTGCCTGGAGTGCCCACGGGGGGGCCGGTAATGAAAAACTGTTTTTT CAWSAHGGAGNEKLFF
TRBJ1-1 14 - TRBV28 - TGTGCCAGCAGAGCTGGGGGCTTGAACACTGAAGCTTTCTTT CASRAGGLNTEAFF
TRBJ1-5 13 - TRBV10-1 - TGCGCCCCAAGACGGGGAGGGGATCAGCCCCAGCATTTT CAPRRGGDQPQHF
TRBJ2-3 11 - TRBV24-1 - TGTGCCACCAGTGATTTGAGGTTCATGTATTTT CATSDLRFMYF
TRBJ2-1 14 - TRBV12-5 TRBD1 TGTGCTAGTGGACAAGGGACAGATTACAATGAGCAGTTCTTC CASGQGTDYNEQFF
TRBJ1-4 13 - TRBV28 TRBD1 TGTGCCGGGAGGGACAGAACTAATGAAAAACTGTTTTTT CAGRDRTNEKLFF
TRBJ1-2 15 - TRBV10-3 TRBD1 TGTGCCACCGGACAGGGGGCTGGTTCTAGCTATGGCTACACCTTC CATGQGAGSSYGYTF
TRBJ2-4 14 - TRBV5-1 - TGCGCCAGCAGCTTGGGGGAAGCCAAAAACATTCAGTACTTC CASSLGEAKNIQYF
TRBJ2-1 17 - TRBV5-6 TRBD1 TGTGCCAGCAGGCGCCTTGTATCTCGGGACAGGAGGAATGAGCAGTTCTTC CASRRLVSRDRRNEQFF
TRBJ1-6 16 - TRBV5-6 - TGTGCCAGCAGCTCCAGGGCTGCGCTCCTGAATTCACCCCTCCACTTT CASSSRAALLNSPLHF
TRBJ2-7 11 - TRBV27 - TGTGCCAGCAGTACCTCCTACGAGCAGTACTTC CASSTSYEQYF
TRBJ1-5 13 - TRBV3-1/TRBV3-2 - TGTGCCAGCAGCCAGTGGTTGGTTCAGCCCCAGCATTTT CASSQWLVQPQHF
TRBJ1-1 12 - TRBV3-1/TRBV3-2 - TGTGCCAGCAGCCAAGATCTGACATTGGCTTTCTTT CASSQDLTLAFF
TRBJ2-7 12 once TRBV2 - TGTGCCAGCAAGACGGTTACCTACGAGCAGTACTTC CASKTVTYEQYF
TRBJ2-7 17 - TRBV5-4 TRBD1 TGTGCCAGCAGCCCCAGACGGATGGGGACAGGGTCCCACGAGCAGTACTTC CASSPRRMGTGSHEQYF
TRBJ1-6 10 once TRBV12-3/TRBV12-4 - TGTGCCAAGTATAATTCACCCCTCCACTTT CAKYNSPLHF
TRBJ2-7 13 - TRBV6-2/TRBV6-3 - TGTGCCAGCAGCCGCTCCATGAACTCCGAGCAGTACTTC CASSRSMNSEQYF
TRBJ2-5 13 - TRBV7-2 - TGTGCCAGCAGCCCGCCACCCGGAGAGACCCAGTACTTC CASSPPPGETQYF
TRBJ1-5 13 - TRBV19 TRBD1 TGTGCCAGTAAGGACAGGGGTAATCAGCCCCAGCATTTT CASKDRGNQPQHF
TRBJ2-7 20 - TRBV2 TRBD2 TGTGCCGCCCTTAAAGTTTCGCGGACTAGCGGGGGTGCCGTAGGGTACGAGCAGTACTTC CAALKVSRTSGGAVGYEQYF
TRBJ1-6 15 - TRBV9 - TGTGCCAGCAGCGCGATGGATGTTTTAGTGACACCCCTCCACTTT CASSAMDVLVTPLHF
TRBJ1-2 16 - TRBV5-6 TRBD1 TGTGCCAGCAGCCAGAACCCGACAGGGGATAACTATGGCTACACCTTC CASSQNPTGDNYGYTF
TRBJ1-4 16 - TRBV19 - TGTGCCAGTAGGTTCTCTCACGGCGCAACTAATGAAAAACTGTTTTTT CASRFSHGATNEKLFF
TRBJ1-3 14 few TRBV28 - TGTGCCGGCGGCCAGGGAGGGGAAGGAAACACCATATATTTT CAGGQGGEGNTIYF
TRBJ1-5 16 - TRBV28 - TGTGCCAGCAGGTCCGGGACCGAGGGCGAGCAATCAGCCCAGCATTTT CASRSGTEGEQSAQHF
TRBJ2-1 15 - TRBV7-3 - TGTGCCAGCAGCCCCTCTAGAGACTCCTACAATGAGCAGTTCTTC CASSPSRDSYNEQFF
TRBJ2-3 12 - TRBV19 - TGTGCCACCAGTTGGCGCGCAGATACGCAGTATTTT CATSWRADTQYF
TRBJ2-7 16 - TRBV11-3 TRBD1 TGTGCCAGCAGCCGTACAGACGGGACGGACAGGTACGAGCAGTACTTC CASSRTDGTDRYEQYF
TRBJ1-1 11 few TRBV7-9 - TGTGCCAGCAGCTTAGCGGCCGAAGCTTTCTTT CASSLAAEAFF
TRBJ2-1 14 - TRBV6-6 - TGTGCCAGCAGTCGATCTGGGGTGAGGAATGAGCAGTTCTTC CASSRSGVRNEQFF
TRBJ1-5 15 - TRBV18 TRBD1 TGTGCCAGCTCACCACCAGGACAGGGGTCCCAGCCCCAGCATTTT CASSPPGQGSQPQHF
TRBJ2-7 11 - TRBV28 - TGTGCCAGCAGTTTAGTTGGGGAGCAGTACTTC CASSLVGEQYF
TRBJ2-3 12 - TRBV29-1 - TGCAGCGTTGAAGTCGGCGCGGAGACGCAGTATTTT CSVEVGAETQYF
TRBJ1-4 13 - TRBV7-9 - TGTGCCTGGATGGGACTAACTAATGAAAAACTGTTTTTT CAWMGLTNEKLFF
TRBJ1-4 16 - TRBV13 - TGTGCCAGCAGCTCCTATCGTGGAGGGCCGAATGAAAAACTGTTTTTT CASSSYRGGPNEKLFF
TRBJ1-2 19 few TRBV3-1/TRBV3-2 TRBD1 TGTGCCAGCAGCCACGACCTGGGGACAGGGGTGTTTTCGGACTATGGCTACACCTTC CASSHDLGTGVFSDYGYTF
TRBJ1-5 14 - TRBV3-1/TRBV3-2 TRBD1 TGTGCCAGCAGCCCCGCGGGACAGGGTCTCCCCCAGCATTTT CASSPAGQGLPQHF
TRBJ1-1 13 once TRBV27 - TGTGCCAGCAGTTTATCGTGGGTCACTGAAGCTTTCTTT CASSLSWVTEAFF
TRBJ1-5 11 - TRBV6-5 - TGTGCCAGCAGTTCCTCCGGGCCCCAGCATTTT CASSSSGPQHF
TRBJ2-7 18 - TRBV6-2/TRBV6-3 TRBD1 TGTGCCAGCAGTTCTCCTCTTGCTCAGACAGGGGGCATGTACGAGCAGTACTTC CASSSPLAQTGGMYEQYF
TRBJ2-7 14 - TRBV19 TRBD2 TGTGCCAGTAGTCCTACGGGGGGGCGGAACGAGCAGTACTTC CASSPTGGRNEQYF
TRBJ2-7 15 once TRBV6-2/TRBV6-3 - TGTGCCAGCAGTTACGATACTAGAGAAAACTACGAGCAGTACTTC CASSYDTRENYEQYF
TRBJ2-1 15 - TRBV2 TRBD2 TGTGCCAGCAGTGCAGGGAGGGCAACCTACAATGAGCAGTTCTTC CASSAGRATYNEQFF
TRBJ1-6 16 - TRBV14 - TGTGCCAGCAGCCAAGAGCAAGGGGCTGGAAAATCACCCCTCCACTTT CASSQEQGAGKSPLHF
TRBJ1-5 12 - TRBV5-3 - TGTGCCAGAAGCGCTTTCAATCAGCCCCAGCATTTT CARSAFNQPQHF